These 20 T cell receptor beta chains originate from one sample sequenced in a study of T cell repertoires in cytomegalovirus infection. MiXCR was run by TCRdb on the reads, yielding one entry per CDR3 protein. The sample records approximately 630,000 distinct CDR3 sequences, roughly a quarter being singletons. Material: CD8+ T cells from PBMCs. Receptors were obtained from a human donor in good health (CMV status not recorded). Some clones in this sample may be carry-over from other donors' samples.

This clonotype was recorded at least ten times. The chain couples TRBV7-8 to TRBJ1-1; D is unresolved. V shed 5 bases and J shed 0 bases, with 7 bases lying between them. The germline V gene has CDR1 SGHVS and CDR2 FQNEAQ. This CDR3 spans 13 amino acids. The CDR3 DNA is TGTGCCAGCAGCGAGACACTGAACACTGAAGCTTTCTTT. This translates into CASSETLNTEAFF.

The chain links TRBV6-2 or TRBV6-3 to TRBJ2-2, with D possibly being TRBD1 (6 bases). Trimming took 0 bases from V and 0 from J, leaving 14 bases between them. The germline gives CDR1 MNHEY, CDR2 SVGEGT. The CDR3 loop spans 18 amino acids. This chain's CDR3 is CASSYSIATGPNTGELFF. As DNA, the CDR3 is TGTGCCAGCAGTTACTCGATTGCGACAGGTCCGAACACCGGGGAGCTGTTTTTT.

Only a few counts were recorded for this clonotype. CDR3 in DNA: TGTGCCAGCAGATTAGGGGCCTATAGCAATCAGCCCCAGCATTTT. This gives the protein CASRLGAYSNQPQHF. The J gene is TRBJ1-5, the V gene TRBV6-2 or TRBV6-3, with a possible D match to TRBD1 (5 bases). V dropped 6 bases and J dropped 0 bases, with 12 bases sitting between them. This CDR3 is 15 amino acids long. Germline V lookup: CDR1 MNHEY, CDR2 SVGEGT.

In this sample, this clonotype turned up many times. The chain uses TRBV6-5 and TRBJ1-1; D is possibly TRBD1 (6 bases). Looked up from germline, CDR1 is MNHEY and CDR2 is SVGAGI. Trimming left V 0 bases short and J 7 bases short, with 9 bases between. This CDR3 has 13 amino acids. The CDR3 sequence: CASSYSAGDEAFF. The CDR3 DNA reads as TGTGCCAGCAGTTACTCGGCAGGGGATGAAGCTTTCTTT.

J is TRBJ1-5 and V is TRBV5-1; D unclear. The germline CDR1 and CDR2 sequences are SGHRS and YFSETQ. This CDR3 comprises 14 residues. V was pared by 0 bases and J by 6 bases, with 10 bases between. This chain's CDR3 is CASSLAVGTQPQHF. The CDR3 bases are TGCGCCAGCAGCTTGGCCGTAGGCACTCAGCCCCAGCATTTT.

The rearrangement uses TRBV28 and TRBJ2-1; TRBD1 might be the D (6 bases). Trimming removed 2 bases from V and 2 bases from J, with 10 bases in between. The germline V gene encodes CDR1 MDHEN and CDR2 SYDVKM. The CDR3 runs 15 residues. The CDR3 spells CASSLGDTAYNEQFF. CDR3 bases: TGTGCCAGCAGTTTAGGGGACACTGCCTACAATGAGCAGTTCTTC.

This clonotype was recorded many times. The CDR3 here is CASSSTGNSPLHF. The CDR3 DNA sequence: TGTGCCAGCAGCTCAACAGGAAATTCACCCCTCCACTTT. The chain employs TRBV7-2 and TRBJ1-6; D perhaps matches TRBD1 (5 bases). Trimming shortened V by 4 bases and J by 7 bases, and 8 bases separated the two germline ends. The germline CDR1 and CDR2 sequences are SGHTA and FQGNSA. This CDR3 is 13 amino acids long.

This chain uses TRBV20-1 with TRBJ1-5; D uncertain. The V and J ends lost 5 bases and 1 base respectively, with 18 bases between them. This CDR3 is 16 amino acids long. The germline V gene encodes CDR1 DFQATT and CDR2 SNEGSKA (reference sequence). The CDR3 nucleotides read TGCAGTGCTCTGGATCTGAGAGGGTGGAGCAATCAGCCCCAGCATTTT. Translation gives CSALDLRGWSNQPQHF.

This clonotype was seen a handful of times. The V gene is TRBV5-4, the J gene TRBJ2-7, with D possibly being TRBD2 (6 bases). V was cut by 1 base and J by 1 base, with 9 bases left in between. CDR3 size: 14 residues. Germline CDR1 SGHNT, CDR2 YYREEE (reference sequence). In DNA, the CDR3 is TGTGCCAGCAGCTTGTTTGGGGGGTCCTACGAGCAGTACGTC. Its protein product is CASSLFGGSYEQYV.

The chain links TRBV20-1 to TRBJ2-6; D is perhaps TRBD1 (5 bases). This CDR3 comprises 17 residues. Trimming pared 0 bases from V and 1 base from J, leaving 13 bases between. CDR1 and CDR2 (germline): DFQATT, SNEGSKA (reference sequence). CDR3 nucleotides: TGCAGTGCTAGAGAAAGGGGCAGCTGGTCTGGGGCCAACGTCCTGACTTTC. This sequence encodes CSARERGSWSGANVLTF.

This clonotype occurred a few times. The CDR3 coding sequence is TGTGCCAGCAGTTACTCTCGTCTTGGACAAGGGGATAATGAAAAACTGTTTTTT. Its translation is CASSYSRLGQGDNEKLFF. The rearrangement joins TRBV6-5 to TRBJ1-4, with a tentative D call TRBD1 (5 bases). CDR1 is MNHEY, CDR2 SVGAGI, per germline. This CDR3 region has 18 residues. V lost 0 bases and J 4 bases, leaving 18 bases between the germline ends.

The V call is TRBV12-3 or TRBV12-4, the J call TRBJ2-1; 9 nucleotides line up with TRBD2. V was pared by 5 bases and J by 4 bases, with 15 bases of the junction left unmatched. The CDR3 consists of 18 residues. CDR3: CASSPPRRGGPGYNEQFF. The CDR3 coding sequence is TGTGCCAGCAGTCCCCCCCGGCGGGGGGGCCCGGGGTACAATGAGCAGTTCTTC.

V and J are TRBV7-9 and TRBJ2-7, with 11 nucleotides matching TRBD2. Per the germline V gene, CDR1 is SEHNR and CDR2 is FQNEAQ (reference sequence). The CDR3 runs 15 residues. The ends lost 5 bases at V and 2 bases at J; junction bases unmatched: 5. In DNA, the CDR3 is TGTGCCAGCAGCCGGACTAGCGGGTCCCCCTACGAGCAGTACGTC. This translates into CASSRTSGSPYEQYV.

On this clonotype itself: A much more abundant neighbour one base away suggests this may be a read error. The chain combines TRBV4-2 with TRBJ2-1, with D unclear. The CDR3 spans 12 residues. Between the trimmed V and J ends, which lost 1 base and 6 bases, there was a span of 4 bases. Germline CDR1 and CDR2: LGHNA and YNFKEQ. CDR3 DNA: TGTGCCAGCAGCCAAGCTCGCAATGAGCAGTTCTTC. Translated: CASSQARNEQFF.

The chain couples TRBV6-2 or TRBV6-3 to TRBJ2-1; tentatively, D is TRBD2 (7 bases). V lost 0 bases, J lost 8 bases, and 14 bases lay in between. This CDR3 region has 15 residues. Per the germline V gene, CDR1 is MNHEY and CDR2 is SVGEGT. CDR3 coding DNA: TGTGCCAGCAGTTACTCGGGGGGGCGCCGGTATGAGCAGTTCTTC. Translating it yields CASSYSGGRRYEQFF.

This chain connects TRBV6-2 or TRBV6-3 to TRBJ2-3; no firm D call. V was trimmed by 4 bases and J by 0 bases, leaving 8 bases between them. CDR1 is MNHEY, CDR2 SVGEGT, per germline. The CDR3 loop spans 14 amino acids. The chain's CDR3 is CASSWYGSTDTQYF. The DNA of the CDR3 is TGTGCCAGCAGTTGGTACGGAAGCACAGATACGCAGTATTTT.

The genes are TRBV9 and TRBJ2-1; 9 bases match TRBD1. The CDR3 totals 14 residues. Looked up from germline, CDR1 is SGDLS and CDR2 is YYNGEE. Losses at the gene ends were 2 bases for V and 6 bases for J; bases not matched to a gene: 3. The CDR3: CASSVRDRVNEQFF. The CDR3 bases are TGTGCCAGCAGCGTCCGGGACAGGGTCAATGAGCAGTTCTTC. Combining the CDR3 with reference TRBV9 and TRBJ2-1 gives the whole variable domain DSGVTQTPKHLITATGQRVTLRCSPRSGDLSVYWYQQSLDQGLQFLIQYYNGEERAKGNILERFSAQQFPDLHSELNLSSLELGDSALYFCASSVRDRVNEQFFGPGTRLTVL.

CDR3 sequence: CASSGLAGVTYNEQFF. CDR3 DNA sequence: TGTGCCAGTAGTGGGCTAGCGGGGGTAACCTACAATGAGCAGTTCTTC. The chain is built from TRBV19 and TRBJ2-1; 10 bases agree with TRBD2. The CDR3 totals 16 residues. Germline V lookup: CDR1 LNHDA, CDR2 SQIVND (reference sequence). With V trimmed by 5 bases and J by 2 bases, 6 bases remained unmatched.

V and J are TRBV5-1 and TRBJ1-1, with a weak D call TRBD1 (6 bases). This CDR3 spans 15 amino acids. The V and J ends lost 2 bases and 0 bases respectively, with 11 bases between them. Germline V gives CDR1 SGHRS, CDR2 YFSETQ. CDR3 DNA sequence: TGCGCCAGCAGCTTCAAAGGGGGTATGAACACTGAAGCTTTCTTT. It is translated as CASSFKGGMNTEAFF.

V gene TRBV4-1 combines with J gene TRBJ2-3; tentative D call: TRBD1 (5 bases). CDR3 length: 12 amino acids. Trimming took off 4 bases at V and 6 bases at J, with 8 bases between the two ends. CDR1 is MGHRA and CDR2 is YSYEKL in the germline V gene. In DNA, the CDR3 is TGCGCCAGCAGCCTCGACAGTGATACGCAGTATTTT. Amino acids: CASSLDSDTQYF.